Listed here is a single TCR beta chain. Antigen specificity is unknown. This sample is part of a study of cytomegalovirus exposure and HLA in healthy donors. Across the whole study: Tens of millions of unique TCRs from HLA-typed donors made up an early data release.

Study results and caveats: Using the classifier, cytomegalovirus status was reportedly diagnosed with high specificity and sensitivity.

PCR primers comprised 60 Vbeta and 13 Jbeta primers. In the original analysis: Per a later analysis, the number of unique TCR beta chains was about 80 million, of which around 9.9 million were shared. Produced via immunoSEQ multiplex PCR; TCRdb's table is partial and in-frame only. That table supplies the V and J calls and clone size; D and trimming were determined from the DNA. The sample table includes roughly 50,000 clones. With 3 bases clipped from V and 6 bases from J, the junction kept 16 bases outside the gene matches. This CDR3 is 18 amino acids long. Germline V gene data show CDR1 as ENHRY and CDR2 as SYGVKD.

Sequenced material: PBMCs. The chain employs TRBV10-3 and TRBJ2-2; 7 nucleotides align to TRBD1. This TCR came from a male donor in good health and CMV-seropositive. CDR3: CAISDPRGMLAGAGELFF. Written as DNA, the CDR3 is TGTGCCATCAGTGATCCCAGGGGGATGCTAGCTGGCGCCGGGGAGCTGTTTTTT.